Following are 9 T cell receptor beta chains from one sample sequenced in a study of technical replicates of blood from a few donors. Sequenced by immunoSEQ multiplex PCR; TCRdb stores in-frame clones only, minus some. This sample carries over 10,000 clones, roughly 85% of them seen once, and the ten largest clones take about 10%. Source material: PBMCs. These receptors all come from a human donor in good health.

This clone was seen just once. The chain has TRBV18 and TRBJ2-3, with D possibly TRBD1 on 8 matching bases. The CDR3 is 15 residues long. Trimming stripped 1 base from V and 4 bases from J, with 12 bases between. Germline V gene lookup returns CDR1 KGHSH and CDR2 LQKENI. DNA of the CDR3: TGTGCCAGCTCACCACGGACAGGGAGGGCAGATACGCAGTATTTT. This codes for CASSPRTGRADTQYF.

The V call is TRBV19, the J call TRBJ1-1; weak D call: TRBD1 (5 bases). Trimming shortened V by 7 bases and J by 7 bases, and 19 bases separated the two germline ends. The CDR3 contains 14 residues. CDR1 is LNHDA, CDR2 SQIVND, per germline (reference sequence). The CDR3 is CASTIGRGLGEAFF. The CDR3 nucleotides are TGTGCCAGTACCATAGGTCGGGGGTTGGGTGAAGCTTTCTTT. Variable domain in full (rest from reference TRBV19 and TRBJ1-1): DGGITQSPKYLFRKEGQNVTLSCEQNLNHDAMYWYRQDPGQGLRLIYYSQIVNDFQKGDIAEGYSVSREKKESFPLTVTSAQKNPTAFYLCASTIGRGLGEAFFGQGTRLTVV.

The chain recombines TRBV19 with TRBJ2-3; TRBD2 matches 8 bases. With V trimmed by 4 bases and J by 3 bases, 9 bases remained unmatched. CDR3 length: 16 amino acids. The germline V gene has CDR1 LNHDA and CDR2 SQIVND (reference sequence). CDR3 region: CASSTRGSGRTDTQYF. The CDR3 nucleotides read TGTGCCAGTAGTACTAGGGGGAGCGGGAGAACAGATACGCAGTATTTT. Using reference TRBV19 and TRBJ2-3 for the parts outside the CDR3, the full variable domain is DGGITQSPKYLFRKEGQNVTLSCEQNLNHDAMYWYRQDPGQGLRLIYYSQIVNDFQKGDIAEGYSVSREKKESFPLTVTSAQKNPTAFYLCASSTRGSGRTDTQYFGPGTRLTVL.

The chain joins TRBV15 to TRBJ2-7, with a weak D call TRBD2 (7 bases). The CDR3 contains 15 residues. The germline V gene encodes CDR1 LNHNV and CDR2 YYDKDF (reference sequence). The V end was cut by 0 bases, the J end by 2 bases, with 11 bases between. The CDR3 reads CATSRDFGGPYEQYF. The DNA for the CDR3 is TGTGCCACCAGCAGAGATTTCGGGGGGCCCTACGAGCAGTACTTC.

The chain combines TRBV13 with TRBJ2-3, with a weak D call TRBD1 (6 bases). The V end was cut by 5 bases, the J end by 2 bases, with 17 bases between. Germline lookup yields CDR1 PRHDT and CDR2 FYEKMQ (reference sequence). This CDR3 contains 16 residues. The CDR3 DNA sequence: TGTGCCAGCAGCCCCGGGACCAGGGGAAACACAGATACGCAGTATTTT. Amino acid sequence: CASSPGTRGNTDTQYF. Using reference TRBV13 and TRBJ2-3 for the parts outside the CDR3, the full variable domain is AAGVIQSPRHLIKEKRETATLKCYPIPRHDTVYWYQQGPGQDPQFLISFYEKMQSDKGSIPDRFSAQQFSDYHSELNMSSLELGDSALYFCASSPGTRGNTDTQYFGPGTRLTVL.

Here the CDR3 DNA reads TGTGCCAGCGGCCCCGTATTCGGAAACACCATATATTTT. This codes for CASGPVFGNTIYF. The chain carries TRBV11-1 and TRBJ1-3, with unresolved D. Germline assignment: CDR1 SGHAT and CDR2 FQDESV (reference sequence). The CDR3 is 13 residues long. Trimming cost V 8 bases and J 4 bases, with 12 bases left between them.

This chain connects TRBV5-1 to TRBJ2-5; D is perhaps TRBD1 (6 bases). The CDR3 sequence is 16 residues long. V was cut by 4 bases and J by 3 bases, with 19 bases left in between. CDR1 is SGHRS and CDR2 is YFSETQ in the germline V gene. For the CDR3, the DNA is TGCGCCAGCAGCCCGCAAGGGGGAGAGAGAGAAGAGACCCAGTACTTC. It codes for CASSPQGGEREETQYF.

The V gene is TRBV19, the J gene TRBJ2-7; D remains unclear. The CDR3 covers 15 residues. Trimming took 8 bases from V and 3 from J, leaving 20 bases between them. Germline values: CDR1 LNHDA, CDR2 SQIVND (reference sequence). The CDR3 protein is CASSTSATRVYEQYF. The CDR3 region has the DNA TGTGCCAGTTCCACCTCGGCAACTCGGGTCTACGAGCAGTACTTC.

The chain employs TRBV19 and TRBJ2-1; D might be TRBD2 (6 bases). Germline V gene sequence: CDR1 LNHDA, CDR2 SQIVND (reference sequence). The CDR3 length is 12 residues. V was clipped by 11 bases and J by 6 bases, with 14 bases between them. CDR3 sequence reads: CASRGGFNEQFF. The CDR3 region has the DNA TGTGCCTCCCGCGGAGGGTTCAATGAGCAGTTCTTC.